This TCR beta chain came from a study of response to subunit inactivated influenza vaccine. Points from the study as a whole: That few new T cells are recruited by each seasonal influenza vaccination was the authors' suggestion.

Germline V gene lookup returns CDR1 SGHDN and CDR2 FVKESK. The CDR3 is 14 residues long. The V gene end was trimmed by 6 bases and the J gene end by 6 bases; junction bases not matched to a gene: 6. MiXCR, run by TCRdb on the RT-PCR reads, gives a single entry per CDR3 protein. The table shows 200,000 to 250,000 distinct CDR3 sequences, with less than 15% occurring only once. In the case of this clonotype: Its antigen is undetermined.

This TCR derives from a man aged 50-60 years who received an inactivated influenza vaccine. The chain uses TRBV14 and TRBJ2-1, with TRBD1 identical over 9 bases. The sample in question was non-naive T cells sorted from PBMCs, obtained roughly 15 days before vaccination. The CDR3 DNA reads TGTGCCAGCAGAGGGGGACAGGGTAGCAATGAGCAGTTCTTC. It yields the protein CASRGGQGSNEQFF.